This T cell receptor beta chain was captured by sequencing in a study of shared T cell receptors in the human thymus. The table came from immunoSEQ multiplex PCR; TCRdb's copy has only in-frame clones and leaves some out. This table has about 400,000 clones, 95% appearing once. The CDR3 covers 16 residues. CDR1 and CDR2 (germline): SEHNR, FQNEAQ (reference sequence). With V trimmed by 8 bases and J by 1 base, 11 bases remained unmatched. J is TRBJ2-1 and V is TRBV7-9; 7 nucleotides agree with TRBD2. The receptor was isolated from a human donor. The sample was thymocytes. In DNA, the CDR3 is TGTGCCAGCCGAAGTCCTAGCGGTTTTTCCTACAATGAGCAGTTCTTC. Translating it yields CASRSPSGFSYNEQFF.